The 26 T cell receptor beta chains reported below all come from one sample, sequenced in a study of blood T cell repertoires in COVID-19. This table comes from immunoSEQ multiplex PCR, and its TCRdb copy is limited to in-frame clones, with some not included. Seen here are around 42,000 clones, approximately 85% observed once, and the top ten hold 12%. The specimen was peripheral blood. These receptors originate from a human donor in a cohort sampled during active COVID-19.

The chain joins TRBV7-6 to TRBJ2-5; D is possibly TRBD1 (6 bases). The CDR3 extends over 15 amino acids. Germline assignment: CDR1 SGHVS and CDR2 FNYEAQ. Trimming pared 2 bases from V and 3 bases from J, leaving 13 bases between. The CDR3 DNA is TGTGCCAGCAGCTTATCCGGCAGGGGAGAAGAGACCCAGTACTTC. Encoded protein: CASSLSGRGEETQYF.

The gene calls are TRBV6-6 and TRBJ2-7, with TRBD2 as a possible D gene (5 bases). The CDR3 runs 13 residues. Germline V CDR1 and CDR2: MNHNY, SVGAGI (reference sequence). V was clipped by 5 bases and J by 4 bases, with 12 bases between them. The CDR3 sequence: CASSQNGIYEQYF. The CDR3 bases are TGTGCCAGCAGTCAAAACGGGATTTACGAGCAGTACTTC.

This clone appeared a single time. This rearrangement joins TRBV6-5 to TRBJ1-5; 9 bases are shared with TRBD1. The CDR3 contains 14 residues. Germline-derived CDR1 and CDR2 are MNHEY and SVGAGI. V lost 6 bases and J lost 6; bases outside the gene matches: 6. CDR3: CASSPTGGFQPQHF. The CDR3, as DNA: TGTGCCAGCAGCCCGACAGGGGGGTTTCAGCCCCAGCATTTT.

V usage is TRBV7-2 and J usage is TRBJ2-7; 10 nucleotides agree with TRBD2. Germline V CDR1 and CDR2: SGHTA, FQGNSA. CDR3 length: 15 amino acids. Germline trimming cut 6 bases from V and 1 base from J; bases unmatched to any gene: 6. CDR3 loop: CASSFLAGASYEQYF. The DNA for the CDR3 is TGTGCCAGCAGTTTCCTAGCGGGGGCATCCTACGAGCAGTACTTC.

The V call is TRBV30, the J call TRBJ2-3; D might be TRBD1 (7 bases). This CDR3 comprises 15 residues. The germline V and J ends were trimmed by 2 bases and 1 base, with 13 bases remaining between them. CDR1 is GTSNPN and CDR2 is SVGIG in the germline V gene (reference sequence). This chain's CDR3 is CAWSKTGTGTDTQYF. In nucleotides, the CDR3 is TGTGCCTGGAGTAAGACAGGGACTGGCACAGATACGCAGTATTTT.

The V call is TRBV14, the J call TRBJ1-6; D uncertain. Germline CDR1 SGHDN, CDR2 FVKESK. The CDR3 covers 18 residues. Trimming pared 5 bases from V and 0 bases from J, leaving 17 bases between. CDR3 protein: CASSGSGRRFSYNSPLHF. The CDR3 DNA is TGTGCCAGCAGCGGGAGTGGCAGGCGATTCTCCTATAATTCACCCCTCCACTTT. The full variable domain, with the rest looked up from reference TRBV14 and TRBJ1-6, is EAGVTQFPSHSVIEKGQTVTLRCDPISGHDNLYWYRRVMGKEIKFLLHFVKESKQDESGMPNNRFLAERTGGTYSTLKVQPAELEDSGVYFCASSGSGRRFSYNSPLHFGNGTRLTVT.

V gene TRBV6-2 or TRBV6-3 combines with J gene TRBJ2-3; 7 nucleotides match TRBD1. The ends lost 4 bases at V and 4 bases at J; junction bases unmatched: 5. The CDR3 totals 14 residues. The V gene's germline CDR1 is MNHEY and CDR2 SVGEGT. The CDR3 bases are TGTGCCAGCAGTTTACAGGGGTTGGCAGATACGCAGTATTTT. It translates to CASSLQGLADTQYF.

The table lists this clone with a count of one. The V and J genes are TRBV4-1 and TRBJ2-7; 8 positions match TRBD2. V shed 3 bases, J shed 0 bases, and the junction held 1 base outside the gene matches. Germline V gives CDR1 MGHRA, CDR2 YSYEKL. This CDR3 comprises 14 residues. Written as DNA, the CDR3 is TGCGCCAGCAGCCACGGGGGGGGCTCCTACGAGCAGTACTTC. Amino acid sequence: CASSHGGGSYEQYF.

This chain uses TRBV9 with TRBJ2-2; D possibly corresponds to TRBD2 (5 bases). With 0 bases removed from V and 5 bases from J, the gap between germline ends came to 8 bases. The germline V gene encodes CDR1 SGDLS and CDR2 YYNGEE. The CDR3 spans 14 residues. CDR3 in DNA: TGTGCCAGCAGCGTAGTAGGAGGAACCGGGGAGCTGTTTTTT. Protein product: CASSVVGGTGELFF.

The CDR3 DNA reads as TGTGCCAGCAGAGGGACAGGGAGTACTGAAGCTTTCTTT. Amino acids: CASRGTGSTEAFF. This chain uses TRBV6-5 with TRBJ1-1; 9 bases line up with TRBD1. The CDR3 is 13 residues long. Germline V gives CDR1 MNHEY, CDR2 SVGAGI. The V and J ends lost 6 bases and 5 bases, in that order; junction bases with no gene match: 4.

This clone was picked up one time. The gene calls are TRBV28 and TRBJ1-6; D remains ambiguous. The V end was cut by 6 bases, the J end by 7 bases, with 10 bases between. The CDR3 covers 13 residues. Germline V CDR1 and CDR2: MDHEN, SYDVKM. The CDR3 is CASRWAENSPLHF. As DNA, the CDR3 is TGTGCCAGCAGGTGGGCAGAAAATTCACCCCTCCACTTT.

The chain recombines TRBV6-2 or TRBV6-3 with TRBJ1-5; 10 bases map to TRBD1. Germline V gene sequence: CDR1 MNHEY, CDR2 SVGEGT. This CDR3 has 16 residues. The V segment lost 2 bases and the J segment 9 bases; nucleotides outside the gene matches: 10. The DNA for the CDR3 is TGTGCCAGCAGTTACCCGGGGACAGGGGAAGATGGGCCCCAGCATTTT. It is translated as CASSYPGTGEDGPQHF.

The chain's CDR3 is CASSKGQYYEQYF. The DNA for the CDR3 is TGTGCCAGTAGTAAGGGGCAGTACTACGAGCAGTACTTC. The genes are TRBV19 and TRBJ2-7; possibly TRBD1 for D (5 bases). The CDR3 is made up of 13 amino acids. Germline loops: CDR1 LNHDA, CDR2 SQIVND (reference sequence). The V gene lost 4 bases and the J gene lost 3 bases, with 10 bases spanning the gap.

The genes are TRBV27 and TRBJ2-7, with D perhaps TRBD1 (6 bases). The CDR3 has 15 residues. Trimming pared 5 bases from V and 2 bases from J, leaving 16 bases between. Germline lookup yields CDR1 MNHEY and CDR2 SMNVEV (reference sequence). CDR3 coding DNA: TGTGCCAGCAGTCGAGCCGGAACAGGGCCCTACGAGCAGTACTTC. Its translation: CASSRAGTGPYEQYF.

The CDR3 coding sequence is TGTGCCAGCAGCTTAGTGGGAGGGCGGAACACCGGGGAGCTGTTTTTT. This encodes CASSLVGGRNTGELFF. The chain links TRBV7-3 to TRBJ2-2, with 7 positions matching TRBD2. This CDR3 has 16 amino acids. Germline values: CDR1 SGHTA, CDR2 FQGTGA. V was pared by 2 bases and J by 1 base, with 4 bases of the junction left unmatched.

This chain uses TRBV2 with TRBJ1-5; D may be TRBD1 (5 bases). The germline V and J ends were trimmed by 10 bases and 2 bases, with 15 bases remaining between them. The germline gives CDR1 SNHLY, CDR2 FYNNEI. The CDR3 length is 14 residues. CDR3 coding DNA: TGTGCCACCCGCATGGGGGGGGGCAATCAGCCCCAGCATTTT. Its protein product is CATRMGGGNQPQHF. Using reference TRBV2 and TRBJ1-5 for the parts outside the CDR3, the full variable domain is EPEVTQTPSHQVTQMGQEVILRCVPISNHLYFYWYRQILGQKVEFLVSFYNNEISEKSEIFDDQFSVERPDGSNFTLKIRSTKLEDSAMYFCATRMGGGNQPQHFGDGTRLSIL.

The chain uses TRBV24-1 and TRBJ2-3; unclear D gene. The V end lost 12 bases, the J end lost 3 bases, and 12 bases lay between the germline ends. Germline V gene sequence: CDR1 KGHDR, CDR2 SFDVKD. The CDR3 is 12 residues long. The CDR3 loop reads CAVSSGTDTQYF. Here the CDR3 DNA reads TGTGCCGTATCTTCCGGGACAGATACGCAGTATTTT.

The chain couples TRBV7-9 to TRBJ1-3; TRBD1 is a possible D gene (5 bases). Trimming removed 5 bases at V and 4 bases at J, with 18 bases between. The CDR3 contains 16 residues. The germline V gene encodes CDR1 SEHNR and CDR2 FQNEAQ (reference sequence). The CDR3, as DNA: TGTGCCAGCAGCCTGCAGGGAATCTCGGTGGGAAACACCATATATTTT. Residues: CASSLQGISVGNTIYF.

The chain recombines TRBV6-7 with TRBJ2-3, with D possibly being TRBD2 (5 bases). TRBV6-7 is placed among ORFs of uncertain function. V was clipped by 0 bases and J by 2 bases, with 12 bases between them. This CDR3 comprises 16 residues. CDR3 nucleotides: TGTGCCAGCAGTTACTCATACTGGGGAGCCACAGATACGCAGTATTTT. Protein sequence: CASSYSYWGATDTQYF.

The chain is built from TRBV6-5 and TRBJ1-1; 7 bases align to TRBD1. The CDR3 is made up of 14 amino acids. V lost 6 bases to trimming and J lost 0 bases; unmatched junction nucleotides: 4. Germline V gives CDR1 MNHEY, CDR2 SVGAGI. As DNA, the CDR3 is TGTGCCAGCAGACTGACAGGGATGAACACTGAAGCTTTCTTT. Its translation is CASRLTGMNTEAFF.

V is TRBV9 and J is TRBJ2-1; D gene unclear. The CDR3 is 14 residues long. In germline, CDR1 is SGDLS, CDR2 YYNGEE. The V end was cut by 0 bases, the J end by 6 bases, with 10 bases between. The DNA of the CDR3 is TGTGCCAGCAGCGTAGTTCCGGGTTTCAATGAGCAGTTCTTC. Its protein is CASSVVPGFNEQFF. Supplemented by reference TRBV9 and TRBJ2-1, the full variable domain reads DSGVTQTPKHLITATGQRVTLRCSPRSGDLSVYWYQQSLDQGLQFLIQYYNGEERAKGNILERFSAQQFPDLHSELNLSSLELGDSALYFCASSVVPGFNEQFFGPGTRLTVL.

V is TRBV9 and J is TRBJ2-1; D might be TRBD1 (6 bases). The CDR3 is 13 amino acids. Trimming took off 3 bases at V and 9 bases at J, with 13 bases between the two ends. Looked up from germline, CDR1 is SGDLS and CDR2 is YYNGEE. The CDR3 region is CASSGTGTGEQFF. CDR3 nucleotides: TGTGCCAGCAGCGGAACAGGGACGGGTGAGCAGTTCTTC.

CDR3: CATSGRERTQYF. As DNA, the CDR3 is TGTGCCACCAGTGGGAGGGAGAGGACCCAGTACTTC. This chain uses TRBV24-1 with TRBJ2-5; perhaps TRBD2 as D (6 bases). CDR1 KGHDR and CDR2 SFDVKD come from the germline V gene. The CDR3 runs to 12 residues. V was clipped by 5 bases and J by 7 bases, with 10 bases between them.

The rearrangement links TRBV19 to TRBJ1-6; 9 bases line up with TRBD1. The CDR3 runs 15 residues. Looked up from germline, CDR1 is LNHDA and CDR2 is SQIVND (reference sequence). V trimming: 4 bases; J trimming: 7 bases; junction bases outside the gene matches: 5. CDR3 in DNA: TGTGCCAGTAGTAAGAGGACAGGGGAAAATTCACCCCTCCACTTT. Amino acids: CASSKRTGENSPLHF.

The chain carries TRBV14 and TRBJ1-1; TRBD1 matches 8 bases. V gave up 1 base and J gave up 6 bases; unmatched junction bases: 4. This CDR3 is built from 14 residues. CDR1 and CDR2 (germline): SGHDN, FVKESK. The CDR3 here is CASSQGTGRAEAFF. CDR3 nucleotides: TGTGCCAGCAGCCAAGGGACAGGGCGAGCTGAAGCTTTCTTT.

This sequence joins TRBV10-3 and TRBJ2-6; 7 positions agree with TRBD1. Germline assignment: CDR1 ENHRY and CDR2 SYGVKD. The trim removed 10 bases at V and 1 base at J, leaving 10 bases unmatched. The CDR3 sequence is 16 residues long. Here the CDR3 reads CATIRQGKSGANVLTF. The CDR3 bases are TGTGCCACCATCAGACAGGGTAAATCTGGGGCCAACGTCCTGACTTTC.